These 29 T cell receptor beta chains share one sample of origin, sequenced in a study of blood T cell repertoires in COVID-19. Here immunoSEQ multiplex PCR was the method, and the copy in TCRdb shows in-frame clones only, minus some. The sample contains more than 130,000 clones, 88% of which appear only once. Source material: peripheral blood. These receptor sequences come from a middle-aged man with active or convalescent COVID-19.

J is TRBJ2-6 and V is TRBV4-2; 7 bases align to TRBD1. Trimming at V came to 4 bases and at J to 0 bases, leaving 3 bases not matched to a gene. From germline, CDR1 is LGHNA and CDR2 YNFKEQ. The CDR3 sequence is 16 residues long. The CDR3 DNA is TGTGCCAGCAGCCCGGGACAGACCTCTGGGGCCAACGTCCTGACTTTC. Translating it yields CASSPGQTSGANVLTF.

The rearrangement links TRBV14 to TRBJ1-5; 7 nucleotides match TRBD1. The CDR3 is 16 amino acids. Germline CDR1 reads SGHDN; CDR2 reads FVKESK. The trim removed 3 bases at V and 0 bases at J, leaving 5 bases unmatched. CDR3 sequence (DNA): TGTGCCAGCAGCCATAGAGGGGGCGATAGCAATCAGCCCCAGCATTTT. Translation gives CASSHRGGDSNQPQHF. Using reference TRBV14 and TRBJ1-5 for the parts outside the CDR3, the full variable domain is EAGVTQFPSHSVIEKGQTVTLRCDPISGHDNLYWYRRVMGKEIKFLLHFVKESKQDESGMPNNRFLAERTGGTYSTLKVQPAELEDSGVYFCASSHRGGDSNQPQHFGDGTRLSIL.

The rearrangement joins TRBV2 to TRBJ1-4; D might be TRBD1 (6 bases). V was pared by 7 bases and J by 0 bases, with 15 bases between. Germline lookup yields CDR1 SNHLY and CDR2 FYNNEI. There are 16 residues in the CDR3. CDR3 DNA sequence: TGTGCCAGCACCCGACAGGTTACTTCAACTAATGAAAAACTGTTTTTT. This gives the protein CASTRQVTSTNEKLFF.

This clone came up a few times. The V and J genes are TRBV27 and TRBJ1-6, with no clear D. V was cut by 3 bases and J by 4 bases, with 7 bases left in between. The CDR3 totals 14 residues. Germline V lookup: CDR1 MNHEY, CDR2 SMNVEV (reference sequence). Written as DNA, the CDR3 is TGTGCCAGCAGTTTCACGCTATATAATTCACCCCTCCACTTT. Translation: CASSFTLYNSPLHF.

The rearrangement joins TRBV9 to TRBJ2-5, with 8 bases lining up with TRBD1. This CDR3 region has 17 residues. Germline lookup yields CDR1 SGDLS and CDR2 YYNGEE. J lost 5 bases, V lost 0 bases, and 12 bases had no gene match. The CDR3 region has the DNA TGTGCCAGCAGCGTAGCCCCCGCCCAGGGGGCAAGGGAGACCCAGTACTTC. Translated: CASSVAPAQGARETQYF. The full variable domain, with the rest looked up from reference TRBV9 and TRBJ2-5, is DSGVTQTPKHLITATGQRVTLRCSPRSGDLSVYWYQQSLDQGLQFLIQYYNGEERAKGNILERFSAQQFPDLHSELNLSSLELGDSALYFCASSVAPAQGARETQYFGPGTRLLVL.

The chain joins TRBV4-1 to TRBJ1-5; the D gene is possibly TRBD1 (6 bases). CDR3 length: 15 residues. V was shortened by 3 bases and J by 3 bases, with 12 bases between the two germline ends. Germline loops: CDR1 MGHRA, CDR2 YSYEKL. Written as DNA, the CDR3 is TGCGCCAGCAGCCAGGGACACCAGGCCAATCAGCCCCAGCATTTT. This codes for CASSQGHQANQPQHF.

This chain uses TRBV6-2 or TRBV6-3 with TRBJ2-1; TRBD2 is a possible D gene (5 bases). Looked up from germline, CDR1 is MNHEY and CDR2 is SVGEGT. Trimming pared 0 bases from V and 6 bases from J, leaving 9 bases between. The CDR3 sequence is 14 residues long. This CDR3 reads CASSYSLRGNEQFF. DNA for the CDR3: TGTGCCAGCAGTTACTCCCTTCGGGGCAATGAGCAGTTCTTC.

The CDR3: CASSLDRSSGNTIYF. Here the CDR3 DNA reads TGTGCCAGCAGCTTAGATCGCAGCTCTGGAAACACCATATATTTT. The genes are TRBV11-2 and TRBJ1-3; D ambiguous. V was clipped by 0 bases and J by 0 bases, with 6 bases between them. The V gene's germline CDR1 is SGHAT and CDR2 FQNNGV. The CDR3 sequence is 15 residues long.

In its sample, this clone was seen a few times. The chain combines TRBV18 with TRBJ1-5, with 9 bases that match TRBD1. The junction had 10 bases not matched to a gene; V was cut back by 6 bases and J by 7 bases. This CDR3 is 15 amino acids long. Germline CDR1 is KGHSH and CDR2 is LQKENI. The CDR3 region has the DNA TGTGCCAGCTCTATCAATCGACAGGGGGGCCAGCCCCAGCATTTT. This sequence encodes CASSINRQGGQPQHF.

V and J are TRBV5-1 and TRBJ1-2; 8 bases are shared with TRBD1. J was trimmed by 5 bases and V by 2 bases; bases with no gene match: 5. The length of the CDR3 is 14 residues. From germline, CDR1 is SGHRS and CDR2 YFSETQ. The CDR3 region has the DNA TGCGCCAGCAGCTTACAGGGGGTGGAATATGGCTACACCTTC. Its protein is CASSLQGVEYGYTF.

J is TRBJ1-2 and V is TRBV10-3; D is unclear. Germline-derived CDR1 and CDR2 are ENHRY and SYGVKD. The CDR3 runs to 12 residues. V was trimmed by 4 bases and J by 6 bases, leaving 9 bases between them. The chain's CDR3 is CAISVGGHGYTF. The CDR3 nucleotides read TGTGCCATCAGTGTCGGAGGCCATGGCTACACCTTC.

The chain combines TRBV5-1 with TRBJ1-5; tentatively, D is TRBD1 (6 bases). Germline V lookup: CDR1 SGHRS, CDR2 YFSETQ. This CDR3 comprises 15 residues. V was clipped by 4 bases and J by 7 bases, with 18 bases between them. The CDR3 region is CASSPEGQSSQPQHF. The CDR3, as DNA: TGCGCCAGCAGCCCCGAAGGACAGTCCAGCCAGCCCCAGCATTTT.

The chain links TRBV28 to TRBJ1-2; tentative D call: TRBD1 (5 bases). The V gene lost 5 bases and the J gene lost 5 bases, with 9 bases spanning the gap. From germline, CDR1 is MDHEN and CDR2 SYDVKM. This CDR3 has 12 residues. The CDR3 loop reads CASSPTVYGYTF. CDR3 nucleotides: TGTGCCAGCAGTCCGACAGTTTATGGCTACACCTTC.

In DNA, the CDR3 is TGCGCCAGCACCGAAGCGGGAGGTAACTTCAATGAGCAGTTCTTC. Translating it yields CASTEAGGNFNEQFF. The chain uses TRBV5-1 and TRBJ2-1; 9 positions match TRBD2. Germline CDR1 and CDR2: SGHRS and YFSETQ. The trim removed 6 bases at V and 6 bases at J, leaving 10 bases unmatched. The CDR3 is 15 amino acids.

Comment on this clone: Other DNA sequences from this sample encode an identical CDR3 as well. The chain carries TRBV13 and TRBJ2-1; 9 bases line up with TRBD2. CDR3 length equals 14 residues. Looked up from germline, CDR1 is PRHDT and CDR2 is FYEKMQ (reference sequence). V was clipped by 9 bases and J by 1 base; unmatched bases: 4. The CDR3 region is CASSLAGSYNEQFF. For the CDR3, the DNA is TGTGCCAGTTCCCTAGCGGGGTCCTACAATGAGCAGTTCTTC.

This chain's CDR3 is CASSYGTGTETQYF. Written as DNA, the CDR3 is TGTGCCAGCAGTTACGGGACAGGGACAGAGACCCAGTACTTC. V gene TRBV6-5 combines with J gene TRBJ2-5; 9 bases agree with TRBD1. With V trimmed by 2 bases and J by 4 bases, 2 bases remained unmatched. Germline CDR1 reads MNHEY; CDR2 reads SVGAGI. There are 14 residues in the CDR3.

The CDR3 region has the DNA TGTGCCAGCTCACCAGCACAGTCACCCCTCCACTTT. Amino acid sequence: CASSPAQSPLHF. The gene calls are TRBV18 and TRBJ1-6; no definite D call. CDR1 and CDR2 from the germline V gene are KGHSH and LQKENI. Trimming took off 2 bases at V and 10 bases at J, with 6 bases between the two ends. This CDR3 contains 12 residues.

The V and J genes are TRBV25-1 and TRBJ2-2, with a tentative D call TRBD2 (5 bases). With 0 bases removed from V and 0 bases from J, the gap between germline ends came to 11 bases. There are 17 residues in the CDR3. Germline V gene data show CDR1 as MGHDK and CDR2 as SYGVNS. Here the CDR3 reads CASSEYGGYTNTGELFF. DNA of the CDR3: TGTGCCAGCAGTGAATATGGCGGGTATACGAACACCGGGGAGCTGTTTTTT.

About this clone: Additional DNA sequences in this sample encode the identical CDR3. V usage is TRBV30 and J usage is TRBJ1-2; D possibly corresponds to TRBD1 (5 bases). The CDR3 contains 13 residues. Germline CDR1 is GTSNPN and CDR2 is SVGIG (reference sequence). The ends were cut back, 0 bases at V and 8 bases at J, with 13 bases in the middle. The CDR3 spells CAWSVRGEGGYTF. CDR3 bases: TGTGCCTGGAGTGTACGGGGGGAGGGCGGCTACACCTTC.

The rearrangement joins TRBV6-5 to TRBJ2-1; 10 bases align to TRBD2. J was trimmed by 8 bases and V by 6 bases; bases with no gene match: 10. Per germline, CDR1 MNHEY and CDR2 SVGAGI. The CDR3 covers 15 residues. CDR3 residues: CASRHSSGRSHEQFF. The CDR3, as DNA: TGTGCCAGCAGGCACTCTAGCGGGAGAAGCCATGAGCAGTTCTTC.

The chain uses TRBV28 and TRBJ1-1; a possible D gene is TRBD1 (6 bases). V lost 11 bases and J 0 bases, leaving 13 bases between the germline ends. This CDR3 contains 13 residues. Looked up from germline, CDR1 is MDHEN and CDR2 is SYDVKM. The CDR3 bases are TGTGCCGCGGGAGGACAGATGAACACTGAAGCTTTCTTT. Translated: CAAGGQMNTEAFF.

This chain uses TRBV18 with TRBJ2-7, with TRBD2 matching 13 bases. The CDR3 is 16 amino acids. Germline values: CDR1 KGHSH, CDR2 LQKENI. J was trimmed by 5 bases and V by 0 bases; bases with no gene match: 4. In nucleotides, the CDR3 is TGTGCCAGCTCACCACCCGGACTAGCGGGAGTGGACGAGCAGTACTTC. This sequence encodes CASSPPGLAGVDEQYF. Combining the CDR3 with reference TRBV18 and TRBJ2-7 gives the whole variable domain NAGVMQNPRHLVRRRGQEARLRCSPMKGHSHVYWYRQLPEEGLKFMVYLQKENIIDESGMPKERFSAEFPKEGPSILRIQQVVRGDSAAYFCASSPPGLAGVDEQYFGPGTRLTVT.

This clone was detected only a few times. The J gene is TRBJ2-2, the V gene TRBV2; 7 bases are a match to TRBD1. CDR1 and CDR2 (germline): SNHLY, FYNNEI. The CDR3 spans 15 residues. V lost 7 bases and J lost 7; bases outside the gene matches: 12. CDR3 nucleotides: TGTGCCAGCAAAGTTAACAGGGGAGAGGGCGGGGAGCTGTTTTTT. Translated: CASKVNRGEGGELFF.

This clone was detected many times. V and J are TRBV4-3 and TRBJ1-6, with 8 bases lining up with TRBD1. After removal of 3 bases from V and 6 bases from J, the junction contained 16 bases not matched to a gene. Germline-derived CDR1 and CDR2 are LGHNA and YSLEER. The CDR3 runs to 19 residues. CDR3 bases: TGCGCCAGCAGCCAGGAGGGACAGGACATATCGGGGGCTAATTCACCCCTCCACTTT. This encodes CASSQEGQDISGANSPLHF.

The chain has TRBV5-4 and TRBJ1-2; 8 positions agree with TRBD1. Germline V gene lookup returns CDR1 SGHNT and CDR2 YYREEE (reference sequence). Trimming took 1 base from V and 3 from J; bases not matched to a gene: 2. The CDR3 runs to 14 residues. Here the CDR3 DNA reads TGTGCCAGCAGCTTGAACAGGGGGGACTATGGCTACACCTTC. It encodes CASSLNRGDYGYTF.

In nucleotides, the CDR3 is TGCGCCAGCAGTGAGTCCCGGGACAGGGGGTACGAGCAGTACTTC. Protein product: CASSESRDRGYEQYF. This sequence joins TRBV10-2 and TRBJ2-7; 11 bases agree with TRBD1. J was trimmed by 4 bases and V by 0 bases; bases with no gene match: 2. The CDR3 runs to 15 residues. Germline CDR1 reads WSHSY; CDR2 reads SAAADI.

The CDR3 region is CASGKVGQGPNTGELFF. The CDR3 bases are TGCGCCAGCGGAAAGGTGGGACAGGGGCCGAACACCGGGGAGCTGTTTTTT. V and J are TRBV10-1 and TRBJ2-2; TRBD1 aligns across 10 bases. J gave up 0 bases and V 8 bases, and 9 bases lay outside the gene matches. Germline V gene data show CDR1 as WNHNN and CDR2 as SYGVQD (reference sequence). The CDR3 spans 17 residues.

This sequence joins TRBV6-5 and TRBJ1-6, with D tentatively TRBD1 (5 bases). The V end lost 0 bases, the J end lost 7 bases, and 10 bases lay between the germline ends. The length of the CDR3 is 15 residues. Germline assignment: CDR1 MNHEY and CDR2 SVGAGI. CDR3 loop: CASSYSRTPNSPLHF. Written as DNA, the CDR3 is TGTGCCAGCAGTTACTCCAGGACACCGAATTCACCCCTCCACTTT.

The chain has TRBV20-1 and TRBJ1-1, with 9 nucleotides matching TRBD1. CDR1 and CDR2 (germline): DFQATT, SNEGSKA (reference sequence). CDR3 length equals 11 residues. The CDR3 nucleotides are TGCAGGGGACAGGGTAACACTGAAGCTTTCTTT. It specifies CRGQGNTEAFF.